This T cell receptor beta chain derives from a study of CD8+ T cells in alopecia areata. Study-level background: Each of the treated patients was given oral tofacitinib, 5 to 10 mg twice daily, for moderate-to-severe alopecia areata.

As to treatment: oral pan-JAK inhibitor, 5-10 mg twice daily. The authors extracted RNA and reverse transcribed it into cDNA as the sequencing template. The repertoire was sequenced with immunoSEQ multiplex PCR; TCRdb's copy has only in-frame clones and lacks some. Among hundreds of thousands of clones listed, about three fifths were seen once. Per the germline V gene, CDR1 is SGHTA and CDR2 is FQGNSA. This CDR3 spans 14 amino acids. After removal of 4 bases from V and 13 bases from J, the junction contained 8 bases not matched to a gene. Sequences were derived from CD4+ T cells sorted from blood, sampled between weeks 51 and 52, from a patient treated with tofacitinib. The sequence derives from a human donor with alopecia areata. The chain combines TRBV7-2 with TRBJ2-1; 12 positions match TRBD2. The CDR3 DNA is TGTGCCAGCAGCTCTCCTAGCGGGGGGGCGGAACAGTTCTTC. Its protein product is CASSSPSGGAEQFF.